The entry below gives a single TCR beta chain sequence along with its context. Antigen unknown. This sample was taken from a study of cytomegalovirus exposure and HLA in healthy donors. Study-wide results and caveats: Most observed TCR sequences were rare, whereas some public TCRs were detected in many donors. Accounts indicate the classifier identified cytomegalovirus status with strong specificity and sensitivity. Three chains tied to CMV proved CMV antigen-specific in vitro.

There are 16 residues in the CDR3. Measured with immunoSEQ multiplex PCR; TCRdb has only the in-frame clones, and not every one. The sample lists about 300,000 clones; around 87% were seen once. The donors belonged to the 120-subject validation cohort, separate from the approximately 670-subject first cohort. The receptor was isolated from a woman aged 18-35 years in good health and CMV-seronegative. The V and J genes are TRBV12-1 and TRBJ2-7; the table's D call of TRBD2 was not tested on the DNA. TRBV12-1 counts as a pseudogene. The sequencing input was PBMCs. The CDR3 loop reads CASSKGLAAYSYEQYF. CDR3 nucleotides: TGTGCCAGCAGCAAAGGACTAGCGGCCTACTCCTACGAGCAGTACTTC.